This T cell receptor (beta chain) is drawn from a study of blood T cell repertoires in COVID-19. At the level of the study: The samples span acute and convalescent COVID-19 from the United States, Italy and Spain. The analysed material was cDNA or gDNA that came from T cells, B-cell-depleted T cells, or PBMCs.

CDR3 length: 15 residues. Germline CDR1 MNHEY, CDR2 SMNVEV (reference sequence). Germline trimming cut 4 bases from V and 1 base from J; bases unmatched to any gene: 5. Original methodology: Scientists estimated how many nucleated cells there were by amplifying reference gene primers. The method was immunoSEQ multiplex PCR; TCRdb's version includes in-frame clones alone and lacks a portion of them. V, J and clone size are taken as reported in that table, and D and trimming were inferred from the DNA itself. The table includes over 65,000 clones, roughly 80% detected once. The sample was peripheral blood. This TCR was sampled from a man at least 80 years old with active COVID-19. The genes are TRBV27 and TRBJ2-7; 9 bases are a match to TRBD1. The DNA for the CDR3 is TGTGCCAGCAGTTCTGCCGGGACAGGGTCCTACGAGCAGTACTTC. It is translated as CASSSAGTGSYEQYF.